The present entry profiles one T cell receptor (beta chain) with its context. Its matching antigen is unknown. Produced via immunoSEQ multiplex PCR; TCRdb's table is partial and in-frame only. The sample comprises some 45,000 clones, roughly 88% of which are singletons, and around 2.3% rests with the top ten. Cyclophosphamide on days +3 and +4 followed busulfan-fludarabine conditioning and a marrow graft. V gave up 0 bases and J gave up 0 bases, with 24 bases separating them. This CDR3 is 21 amino acids long. Per the germline V gene, CDR1 is SGDLS and CDR2 is YYNGEE. The sample belongs to a study of T cells after posttransplantation cyclophosphamide. Study-wide findings and caveats: TRB overlap between skin or GI tissue T cells and blood was limited. Later blood repertoires were often dominated by clones from the donor CD8+ memory compartment. Recipient CMV seropositivity and CMV reactivation strongly tracked TRB clonality.

Sequenced material: PBMCs, taken about 60 days after allogeneic stem cell transplant with posttransplant cyclophosphamide. The chain links TRBV9 to TRBJ2-2; tentatively, D is TRBD1 (5 bases). The origin of this receptor is a male patient in his sixties or seventies who received an allogeneic stem cell transplant from a related donor and was CMV-positive. The graft donor may have given rise to some T cells. CDR3 amino acids: CASSVGIWQGDRRPNTGELFF. The CDR3 nucleotides read TGTGCCAGCAGCGTAGGAATTTGGCAGGGCGACCGCCGTCCGAACACCGGGGAGCTGTTTTTT.